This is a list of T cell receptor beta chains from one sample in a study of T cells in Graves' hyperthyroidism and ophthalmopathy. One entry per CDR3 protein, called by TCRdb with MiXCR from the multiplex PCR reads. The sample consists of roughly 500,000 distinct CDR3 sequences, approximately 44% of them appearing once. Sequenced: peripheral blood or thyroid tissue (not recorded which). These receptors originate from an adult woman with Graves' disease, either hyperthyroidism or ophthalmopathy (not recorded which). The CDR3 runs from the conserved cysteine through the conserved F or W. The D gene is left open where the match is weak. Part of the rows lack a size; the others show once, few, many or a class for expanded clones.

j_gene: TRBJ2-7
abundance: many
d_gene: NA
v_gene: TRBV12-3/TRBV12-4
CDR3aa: CASSSRYEQYF
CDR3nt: TGTGCCAGCTCTAGCAGGTACGAGCAGTACTTC

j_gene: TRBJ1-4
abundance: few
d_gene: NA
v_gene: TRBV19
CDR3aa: CASTSAEKLFF
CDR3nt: TGTGCCAGTACTTCCGCCGAAAAACTGTTTTTT

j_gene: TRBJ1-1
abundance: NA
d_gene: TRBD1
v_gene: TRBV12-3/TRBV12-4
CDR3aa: CASSRDRALTEAFF
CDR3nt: TGTGCCAGCAGTAGAGACAGGGCTCTCACTGAAGCTTTCTTT

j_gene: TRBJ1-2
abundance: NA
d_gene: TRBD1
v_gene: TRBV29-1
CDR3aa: CSAPGQGGEGYTF
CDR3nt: TGCAGCGCACCGGGACAGGGTGGGGAAGGCTACACCTTC

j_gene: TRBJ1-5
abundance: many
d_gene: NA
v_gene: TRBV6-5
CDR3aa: CASSSLGHSNQPQHF
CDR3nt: TGTGCCAGCAGTTCCCTCGGACACAGCAATCAGCCCCAGCATTTT

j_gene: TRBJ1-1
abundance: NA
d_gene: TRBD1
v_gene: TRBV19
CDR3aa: CASSTGQGSTEAFF
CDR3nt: TGTGCCAGTAGTACAGGACAGGGGAGTACTGAAGCTTTCTTT

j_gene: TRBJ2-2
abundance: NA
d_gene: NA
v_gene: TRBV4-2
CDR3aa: CASSAPSGVNTGELFF
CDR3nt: TGTGCCAGCAGTGCCCCGTCAGGGGTCAACACCGGGGAGCTGTTTTTT

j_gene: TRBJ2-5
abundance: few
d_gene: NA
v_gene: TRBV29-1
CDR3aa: CSVAGIQETQYF
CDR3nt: TGCAGCGTTGCAGGGATCCAAGAGACCCAGTACTTC

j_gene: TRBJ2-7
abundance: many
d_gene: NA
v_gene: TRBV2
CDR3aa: CASSERGYEQYF
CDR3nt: TGTGCCAGCAGTGAAAGAGGTTACGAGCAGTACTTC

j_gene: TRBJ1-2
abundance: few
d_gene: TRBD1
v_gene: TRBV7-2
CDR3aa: CASSSGAGTGNGYTF
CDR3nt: TGTGCCAGCAGCTCCGGGGCGGGGACAGGGAATGGCTACACCTTC

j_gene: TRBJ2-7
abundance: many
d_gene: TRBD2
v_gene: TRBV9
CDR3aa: CASSPNGGVYEQYF
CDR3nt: TGTGCCAGCAGCCCGAACGGGGGGGTATACGAGCAGTACTTC

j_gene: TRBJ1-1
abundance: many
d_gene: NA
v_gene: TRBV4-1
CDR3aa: CASSRRVAVENTEAFF
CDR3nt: TGCGCCAGCAGCCGAAGAGTGGCAGTCGAGAACACTGAAGCTTTCTTT

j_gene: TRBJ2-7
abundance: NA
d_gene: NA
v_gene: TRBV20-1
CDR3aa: CSARVGDEQYF
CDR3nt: TGCAGTGCTAGAGTGGGGGACGAGCAGTACTTC

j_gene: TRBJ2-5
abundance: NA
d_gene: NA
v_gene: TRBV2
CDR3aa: CASTLRVETQYF
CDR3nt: TGTGCCAGCACCCTCAGGGTGGAGACCCAGTACTTC

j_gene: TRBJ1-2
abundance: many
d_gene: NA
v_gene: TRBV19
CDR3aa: CASRGGAYGYTF
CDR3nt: TGTGCCAGTAGAGGAGGGGCGTATGGCTACACCTTC

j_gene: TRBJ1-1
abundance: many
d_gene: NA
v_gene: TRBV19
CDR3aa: CASTDLVTAFF
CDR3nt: TGTGCCAGTACCGACCTGGTCACGGCTTTCTTT

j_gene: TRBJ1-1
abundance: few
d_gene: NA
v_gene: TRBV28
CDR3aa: CASKTWDTEAFF
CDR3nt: TGTGCCAGCAAGACCTGGGACACTGAAGCTTTCTTT

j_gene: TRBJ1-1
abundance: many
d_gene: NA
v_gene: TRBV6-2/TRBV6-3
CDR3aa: CASKERYTEAFF
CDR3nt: TGTGCCAGCAAGGAACGATACACTGAAGCTTTCTTT

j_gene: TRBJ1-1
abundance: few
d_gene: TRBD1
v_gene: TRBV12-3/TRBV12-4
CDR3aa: CASSEETGTEAFF
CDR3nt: TGTGCCAGCAGTGAAGAGACAGGGACTGAAGCTTTCTTT

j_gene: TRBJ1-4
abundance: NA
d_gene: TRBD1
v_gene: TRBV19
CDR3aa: CATHRTGKYEKLFF
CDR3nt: TGTGCCACCCACCGGACAGGCAAATATGAAAAACTGTTTTTT

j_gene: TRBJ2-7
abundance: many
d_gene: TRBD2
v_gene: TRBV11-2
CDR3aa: CASSFQRGPFYEQYF
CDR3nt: TGTGCCAGCAGCTTCCAGCGGGGGCCCTTCTACGAGCAGTACTTC

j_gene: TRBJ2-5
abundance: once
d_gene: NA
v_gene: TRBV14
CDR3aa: CASSQVGTHYF
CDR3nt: TGTGCCAGCAGCCAGGTTGGCACCCACTACTTC

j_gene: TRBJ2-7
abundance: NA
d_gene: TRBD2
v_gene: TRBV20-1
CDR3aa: CSANHGSGSPYEQYF
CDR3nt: TGCAGTGCTAATCATGGAAGCGGGAGCCCCTACGAGCAGTACTTC

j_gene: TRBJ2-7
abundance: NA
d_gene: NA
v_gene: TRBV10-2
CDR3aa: CASSLPKDGEQYF
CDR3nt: TGCGCCAGCTCCCTCCCCAAAGATGGCGAGCAGTACTTC

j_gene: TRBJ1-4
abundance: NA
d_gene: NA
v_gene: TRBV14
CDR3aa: CASSPTGRINEKLFF
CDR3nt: TGTGCCAGCAGCCCTACAGGGAGGATTAATGAAAAACTGTTTTTT

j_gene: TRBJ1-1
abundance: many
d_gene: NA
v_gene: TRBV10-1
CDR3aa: CASSVGAQRNTEAFF
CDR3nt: TGCGCCAGCAGTGTTGGGGCGCAGAGGAACACTGAAGCTTTCTTT

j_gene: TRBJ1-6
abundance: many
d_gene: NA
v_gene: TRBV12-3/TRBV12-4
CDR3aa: CASSLRGYNSPLHF
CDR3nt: TGTGCCAGCAGTTTAAGAGGGTATAATTCACCCCTCCACTTT

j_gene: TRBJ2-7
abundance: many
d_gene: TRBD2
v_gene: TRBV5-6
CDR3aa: CASLPGGTINEQYF
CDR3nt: TGTGCCAGCCTTCCGGGGGGAACCATCAACGAGCAGTACTTC

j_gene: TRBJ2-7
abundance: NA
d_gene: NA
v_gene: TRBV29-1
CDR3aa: CSVREGGVAGYEQYF
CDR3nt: TGCAGCGTCAGGGAAGGGGGGGTGGCAGGCTACGAGCAGTACTTC

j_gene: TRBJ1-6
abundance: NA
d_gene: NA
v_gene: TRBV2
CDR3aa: CASRVDGGSPLHF
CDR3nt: TGTGCCAGCAGAGTAGACGGGGGGTCACCCCTCCACTTT

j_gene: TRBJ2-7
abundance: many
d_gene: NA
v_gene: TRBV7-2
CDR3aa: CASSYRDSYEQYF
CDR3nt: TGTGCCAGCAGCTATCGAGACTCCTACGAGCAGTACTTC

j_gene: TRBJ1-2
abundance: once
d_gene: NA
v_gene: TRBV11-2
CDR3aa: CASSLRTDTYGYTF
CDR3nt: TGTGCCAGCAGCCTCCGGACGGATACATATGGCTACACCTTC

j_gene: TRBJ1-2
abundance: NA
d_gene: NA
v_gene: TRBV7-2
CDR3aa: CASSLDAAGGYGYTF
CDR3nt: TGTGCCAGCAGCTTAGACGCGGCCGGGGGCTATGGCTACACCTTC

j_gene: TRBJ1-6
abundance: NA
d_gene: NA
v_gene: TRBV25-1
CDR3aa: CASSTLGTTTVSPLHF
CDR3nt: TGTGCCAGTAGTACACTGGGGACGACTACGGTGTCACCCCTCCACTTT

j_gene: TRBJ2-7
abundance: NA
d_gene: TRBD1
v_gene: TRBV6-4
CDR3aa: CASSASPGQGAHEQYF
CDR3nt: TGTGCCAGCAGTGCCTCCCCGGGACAGGGGGCACACGAGCAGTACTTC

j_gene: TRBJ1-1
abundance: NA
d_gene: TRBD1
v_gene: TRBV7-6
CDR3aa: CASSLLGTGSAFF
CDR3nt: TGTGCCAGCAGCCTCCTCGGGACAGGCTCCGCTTTCTTT

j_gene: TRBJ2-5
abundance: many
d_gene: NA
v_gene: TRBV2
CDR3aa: CASILGRRGVRQETQYF
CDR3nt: TGTGCCAGCATACTTGGACGCAGGGGCGTTCGTCAAGAGACCCAGTACTTC

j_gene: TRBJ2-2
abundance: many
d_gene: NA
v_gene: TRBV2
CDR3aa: CASRSYPAGELFF
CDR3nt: TGTGCCAGCAGATCTTACCCGGCCGGGGAGCTGTTTTTT

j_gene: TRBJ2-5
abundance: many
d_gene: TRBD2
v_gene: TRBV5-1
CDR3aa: CASSPGLADSQETQYF
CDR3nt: TGCGCCAGCAGCCCGGGACTAGCGGACTCCCAAGAGACCCAGTACTTC

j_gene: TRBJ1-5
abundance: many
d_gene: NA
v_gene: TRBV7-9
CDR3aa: CASSFTSEPQHF
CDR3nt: TGTGCCAGCAGCTTCACAAGTGAACCCCAGCATTTT

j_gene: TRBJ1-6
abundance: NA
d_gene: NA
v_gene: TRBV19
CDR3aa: CASSTRTVSLNNSPLHF
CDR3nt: TGTGCCAGTAGTACTCGGACAGTTTCATTAAATAATTCACCCCTCCACTTT

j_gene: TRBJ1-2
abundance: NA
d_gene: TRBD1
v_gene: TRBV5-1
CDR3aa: CASSGDRGFSGNTF
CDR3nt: TGCGCCAGCAGCGGGGACAGGGGTTTCTCTGGAAACACCTTC

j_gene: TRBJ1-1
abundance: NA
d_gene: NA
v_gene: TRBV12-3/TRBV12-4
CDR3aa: CASSEVAGASNTEAFF
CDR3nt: TGTGCCAGCAGTGAAGTGGCGGGAGCGTCGAACACTGAAGCTTTCTTT

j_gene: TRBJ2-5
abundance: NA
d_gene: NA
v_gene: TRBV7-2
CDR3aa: CASSLALTGTETQYF
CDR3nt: TGTGCCAGCAGCTTAGCCCTTACAGGGACGGAGACCCAGTACTTC

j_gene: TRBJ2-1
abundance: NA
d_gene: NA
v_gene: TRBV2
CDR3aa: CASGGTAGEQFF
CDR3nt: TGTGCCAGCGGGGGGACCGCGGGTGAGCAGTTCTTC